The 22 T cell receptor beta chains listed next were all sequenced from one sample in a study of T cell responses to AZD1222 COVID-19 vaccine. The repertoire was sequenced with immunoSEQ multiplex PCR; TCRdb's copy has only in-frame clones and lacks some. The sample lists 25,000 to 35,000 clones; around four fifths were seen once. Here the sequenced sample was peripheral blood, taken on day 0 of AZD1222 vaccination. These receptors were taken from an adult in good health.

V usage is TRBV9 and J usage is TRBJ2-7; 7 bases line up with TRBD1. CDR1 SGDLS and CDR2 YYNGEE come from the germline V gene. The CDR3 length is 14 residues. The ends lost 4 bases at V and 2 bases at J; junction bases unmatched: 6. In DNA, the CDR3 is TGTGCCAGCAGCCCAGGACAGGAGACCTACGAGCAGTACGTC. As protein: CASSPGQETYEQYV.

The chain carries TRBV6-6 and TRBJ1-5; D unresolved. V was trimmed by 2 bases and J by 8 bases, leaving 7 bases between them. CDR3 length equals 12 residues. Germline loops: CDR1 MNHNY, CDR2 SVGAGI (reference sequence). The CDR3 spells CASSYVDEPQHF. The CDR3 coding sequence is TGTGCCAGCAGTTACGTCGACGAGCCCCAGCATTTT.

This chain uses TRBV29-1 with TRBJ2-7; 9 bases are a match to TRBD1. V shed 0 bases and J 7 bases; nucleotides not matched to a gene: 4. The CDR3 extends over 13 amino acids. The V gene's germline CDR1 is SQVTM and CDR2 ANQGSEA. DNA of the CDR3: TGCAGCGTTGAAGAGGGACAGGGCTTGGAGCAGTACTTC. Translating it yields CSVEEGQGLEQYF.

This chain joins TRBV14 and TRBJ2-1; the D is unclear. CDR1 and CDR2 (germline): SGHDN, FVKESK. The CDR3 is 14 residues long. Between the trimmed V and J ends, which lost 0 bases and 8 bases, there was a span of 11 bases. The chain's CDR3 is CASSQDFSQHEQFF. DNA of the CDR3: TGTGCCAGCAGCCAAGATTTTAGCCAGCATGAGCAGTTCTTC.

The chain links TRBV9 to TRBJ2-3, with 8 bases matching TRBD1. The junction had 3 bases not matched to a gene; V was cut back by 5 bases and J by 4 bases. This CDR3 is built from 13 residues. In germline, CDR1 is SGDLS, CDR2 YYNGEE. CDR3 protein: CASSDRGADTQYF. DNA of the CDR3: TGTGCCAGCAGTGACAGGGGCGCAGATACGCAGTATTTT.

The chain combines TRBV27 with TRBJ2-7, with a possible D match to TRBD1 (6 bases). The CDR3 sequence is 15 residues long. Germline V CDR1 and CDR2: MNHEY, SMNVEV (reference sequence). Between the trimmed V and J ends, which lost 10 bases and 2 bases, there was a span of 21 bases. The CDR3 DNA is TGTGCCACCCAGGGCAGGGGCAGGAAACCCTACGAGCAGTACGTC. The encoded protein is CATQGRGRKPYEQYV.

The V gene is TRBV5-1, the J gene TRBJ2-1; 7 bases agree with TRBD1. The length of the CDR3 is 14 residues. V was clipped by 4 bases and J by 8 bases; unmatched bases: 9. Germline V gene data show CDR1 as SGHRS and CDR2 as YFSETQ. This chain's CDR3 is CASSHDRVQDEQFF. The CDR3 DNA sequence: TGCGCCAGCAGCCACGACAGGGTTCAGGATGAGCAGTTCTTC.

This clone has only one observation. The chain combines TRBV11-3 with TRBJ2-3, with unresolved D. V dropped 7 bases and J dropped 0 bases, with 8 bases sitting between them. The CDR3 is 13 amino acids. Germline V gene data show CDR1 as SGHNT and CDR2 as YENEEA. CDR3 loop: CASKTTSTDTQYF. Here the CDR3 DNA reads TGTGCCAGCAAGACGACTAGCACAGATACGCAGTATTTT.

This chain connects TRBV7-7 to TRBJ2-5; TRBD2 matches at 8 bases. With V trimmed by 3 bases and J by 4 bases, 7 bases remained unmatched. This CDR3 has 15 amino acids. Germline values: CDR1 SSHAT, CDR2 FNYEAQ (reference sequence). CDR3 residues: CASSFLAGSLETQYF. CDR3 coding DNA: TGTGCCAGCAGCTTCTTAGCGGGGTCCCTAGAGACCCAGTACTTC.

This rearrangement joins TRBV3-1 (or the pseudogene TRBV3-2) to TRBJ2-1, with 9 bases that match TRBD2. V gave up 4 bases and J gave up 9 bases; unmatched junction bases: 1. The CDR3 consists of 12 residues. CDR1 is LGHDT and CDR2 is YNNKEL in the germline V gene (reference sequence). CDR3 region: CASSRGGVEQFF. The CDR3 coding sequence is TGTGCCAGCAGCCGCGGGGGGGTTGAGCAGTTCTTC.

This clone showed up just a few times. V and J are TRBV27 and TRBJ1-4; 10 nucleotides line up with TRBD1. CDR1 is MNHEY and CDR2 is SMNVEV in the germline V gene (reference sequence). With 8 bases clipped from V and 8 bases from J, the junction kept 14 bases outside the gene matches. This CDR3 region has 16 residues. CDR3 residues: CASQESKGTGVEKLFF. The CDR3 coding sequence is TGTGCCAGCCAAGAATCTAAGGGGACAGGGGTCGAAAAACTGTTTTTT.

This chain uses TRBV29-1 with TRBJ1-2; a possible D gene is TRBD1 (6 bases). The length of the CDR3 is 12 residues. In germline, CDR1 is SQVTM, CDR2 ANQGSEA. V lost 6 bases and J 1 base, leaving 9 bases between the germline ends. CDR3 sequence (DNA): TGCAGCGTAGACAGGTATAACTATGGCTACACCTTC. The encoded protein is CSVDRYNYGYTF. Complete variable domain (other parts from reference TRBV29-1 and TRBJ1-2): SAVISQKPSRDICQRGTSLTIQCQVDSQVTMMFWYRQQPGQSLTLIATANQGSEATYESGFVIDKFPISRPNLTFSTLTVSNMSPEDSSIYLCSVDRYNYGYTFGSGTRLTVV.

The gene calls are TRBV7-9 and TRBJ1-6; D gene unclear. Trimming took off 1 base at V and 9 bases at J, with 13 bases between the two ends. The length of the CDR3 is 15 residues. Germline V CDR1 and CDR2: SEHNR, FQNEAQ (reference sequence). The CDR3 reads CASSLEDGRFSPLHF. Here the CDR3 DNA reads TGTGCCAGCAGCTTAGAGGACGGGAGGTTTTCACCCCTCCACTTT.

The genes are TRBV7-2 and TRBJ2-3; unclear D gene. Looked up from germline, CDR1 is SGHTA and CDR2 is FQGNSA. This CDR3 contains 16 residues. V was shortened by 5 bases and J by 1 base, with 16 bases between the two germline ends. CDR3 DNA sequence: TGTGCCAGCAGCAAATTAACCGGTTGGGGCACAGATACGCAGTATTTT. Translating gives CASSKLTGWGTDTQYF.

The chain links TRBV6-6 to TRBJ2-5; possible D gene TRBD1, 5 bases. V was cut by 7 bases and J by 4 bases, with 22 bases left in between. The CDR3 is made up of 16 amino acids. Germline V gives CDR1 MNHNY, CDR2 SVGAGI (reference sequence). CDR3 in amino acids: CASTEAGLIVGETQYF. The CDR3 DNA reads as TGTGCCAGCACTGAGGCAGGGTTGATTGTAGGAGAGACCCAGTACTTC.

Only one count was recorded for this clone. This chain links TRBV3-1 (or the pseudogene TRBV3-2) with TRBJ2-1; 11 positions match TRBD2. Per the germline V gene, CDR1 is LGHDT and CDR2 is YNNKEL (reference sequence). This CDR3 is built from 15 residues. V lost 3 bases, J lost 9 bases, and 7 bases stayed unmatched. The CDR3 spells CASSQGLAVRVEQFF. CDR3 in DNA: TGTGCCAGCAGCCAGGGACTAGCGGTCCGAGTTGAGCAGTTCTTC.

In this sample, this clone turned up once. The chain carries TRBV5-1 and TRBJ1-3, with TRBD1 as a possible D gene (6 bases). Trimming removed 4 bases at V and 4 bases at J, with 21 bases between. This CDR3 contains 17 residues. The germline V gene encodes CDR1 SGHRS and CDR2 YFSETQ. The CDR3 DNA reads TGCGCCAGCAGCCGGGGGGGCGGGGGGCGCCCCGGAAACACCATATATTTT. Its translation: CASSRGGGGRPGNTIYF.

The chain couples TRBV29-1 to TRBJ2-1; 8 bases agree with TRBD1. Germline V CDR1 and CDR2: SQVTM, ANQGSEA. The CDR3 extends over 16 amino acids. Trimming at V came to 7 bases and at J to 3 bases, leaving 14 bases not matched to a gene. CDR3 nucleotides: TGCAGCGCCATTTCGGAGGACAGGGTAAACTACAATGAGCAGTTCTTC. Its translation: CSAISEDRVNYNEQFF.

The J gene is TRBJ2-1, the V gene TRBV12-2. TRBV12-2 represents a pseudogene. The CDR3 runs 18 residues. As DNA, the CDR3 is TGTGCAAGTCGCCCTCGGGGGACACCAAACAGCTCCTACAATGAGCAGTTCTTC. It yields the protein CASRPRGTPNSSYNEQFF.

This clone showed up just once. This chain connects TRBV24-1 to TRBJ1-2, with 8 bases fitting TRBD1. J lost 11 bases, V lost 2 bases, and 6 bases had no gene match. CDR3 length: 13 residues. The germline CDR1 and CDR2 sequences are KGHDR and SFDVKD. The chain's CDR3 is CATSDYGQGGYTF. CDR3 sequence (DNA): TGTGCCACCAGTGATTACGGACAGGGTGGTTACACCTTC.

A single count supports this clone. This chain joins TRBV2 and TRBJ1-6; 9 bases map to TRBD1. Germline CDR1 reads SNHLY; CDR2 reads FYNNEI. The CDR3 length is 14 residues. With V trimmed by 10 bases and J by 10 bases, 11 bases remained unmatched. The CDR3 reads CATRTGEQGSPLHF. The CDR3 DNA sequence: TGTGCCACCAGGACAGGGGAGCAAGGATCACCCCTCCACTTT.

V usage is TRBV18 and J usage is TRBJ2-7; 8 bases agree with TRBD2. The CDR3 runs to 17 residues. V dropped 3 bases and J dropped 6; count of bases not matched to a gene: 16. Germline-derived CDR1 and CDR2 are KGHSH and LQKENI. The CDR3 nucleotides read TGTGCCAGCTCACCCCTCTCGGCCGGGACTAGAACCACCGAGCAGTACTTC. It encodes CASSPLSAGTRTTEQYF.